This T cell receptor beta chain was sequenced in a study of neurological immune-mediated disorders. Study findings and constraints: No sharing of CDR3 amino acid sequences was observed among expanded clones across subjects, suggesting private repertoires in all groups.

V lost 3 bases, J lost 3 bases, and 16 bases lay in between. Germline CDR1 and CDR2: SGHRS and YFSETQ. This CDR3 comprises 15 residues. Ten or more counts support this clonotype. The antigen is undetermined. Synthesis of cDNA used 5'RACE (with 10-nucleotide random UMIs). Every sequencing run gave over 190 million TCR-beta sequences, taken from 15-18 subjects. MiXCR was run by TCRdb on the 5' RACE reads, yielding one entry per CDR3 protein. The data contain 48,000 or so distinct CDR3 sequences, around a tenth of them singletons. The unsorted libraries had their origin in 2 million PBMCs stored at -80 C. This TCR was recovered from a woman aged 40-49 years with HTLV-1-associated myelopathy (HAM/TSP). The sequencing input was PBMCs. This sequence joins TRBV5-1 and TRBJ2-7; the D gene is possibly TRBD2 (6 bases). The CDR3 is CASSSGGVYFYEQYF. CDR3 in DNA: TGCGCCAGCAGCTCTGGCGGGGTCTACTTCTACGAGCAGTACTTC.